The 22 T cell receptor beta chains listed next were all sequenced from one sample in a study of blood T cell repertoires in COVID-19. The method was immunoSEQ multiplex PCR; TCRdb's version includes in-frame clones alone and lacks a portion of them. This sample has some 250,000 clones, with approximately 86% found just once. Sequencing was performed on peripheral blood. These receptors all come from a woman aged 30 to 39 who had recovered from COVID-19.

CDR3 DNA: TGTGCCAGCAGCCTAGCAACCGGACGAACTTATGGCTACACCTTC. Translation gives CASSLATGRTYGYTF. The chain uses TRBV6-5 and TRBJ1-2; D is unresolved. Trimming stripped 6 bases from V and 5 bases from J, with 19 bases between. Germline V lookup: CDR1 MNHEY, CDR2 SVGAGI. The CDR3 consists of 15 residues.

This clone was recorded many times. V is TRBV5-6 and J is TRBJ1-2, with a tentative D call TRBD1 (6 bases). The V gene lost 2 bases and the J gene lost 7 bases, with 12 bases spanning the gap. The V gene's germline CDR1 is SGHDT and CDR2 YYEEEE. CDR3 length: 13 amino acids. The CDR3 protein is CASSFHREGGYTF. In DNA, the CDR3 is TGTGCCAGCAGCTTTCACAGGGAGGGTGGCTACACCTTC.

In this sample, this clone turned up once. The rearrangement uses TRBV6-4 and TRBJ2-7; D uncertain. The germline gives CDR1 MRHNA, CDR2 SNTAGT. Trimming removed 2 bases at V and 0 bases at J, with 11 bases between. This CDR3 spans 15 amino acids. CDR3 nucleotide sequence: TGTGCCAGCAGTGACAAGCGACCGAACTCCTACGAGCAGTACTTC. Its protein product is CASSDKRPNSYEQYF.

The chain has TRBV11-2 and TRBJ1-6; tentative D call: TRBD1 (5 bases). V gave up 3 bases and J gave up 7 bases, with 10 bases separating them. Germline values: CDR1 SGHAT, CDR2 FQNNGV. The CDR3 runs 14 residues. The CDR3 loop is CASSFRVGNSPLHF. The CDR3 nucleotides read TGTGCCAGCAGCTTCAGGGTTGGGAATTCACCCCTCCACTTT.

The chain joins TRBV4-1 to TRBJ2-1; 7 bases map to TRBD1. The V gene's germline CDR1 is MGHRA and CDR2 YSYEKL. The CDR3 has 14 residues. V trimming: 6 bases; J trimming: 7 bases; junction bases outside the gene matches: 9. CDR3 bases: TGCGCCAGCAGTAGAACAGGGGTGGGAAATGAGCAGTTCTTC. This encodes CASSRTGVGNEQFF.

The count of this clone is one. This chain joins TRBV2 and TRBJ2-7, with TRBD1 matching over 10 bases. The germline CDR1 and CDR2 sequences are SNHLY and FYNNEI. The ends lost 4 bases at V and 2 bases at J; junction bases unmatched: 5. The CDR3 is made up of 15 amino acids. The CDR3, as DNA: TGTGCCAGCAGTGTTGGGACAGGGGCGCCCTACGAGCAGTACTTC. The encoded protein is CASSVGTGAPYEQYF.

The chain has TRBV20-1 and TRBJ2-3, with no clear D. V lost 3 bases and J lost 1, with 11 bases in between. The CDR3 has 14 amino acids. Germline CDR1 and CDR2: DFQATT and SNEGSKA (reference sequence). CDR3: CSASTLDGTDTQYF. The CDR3 DNA follows: TGCAGTGCTAGTACCCTAGACGGCACAGATACGCAGTATTTT.

The V and J genes are TRBV7-9 and TRBJ1-1, with D possibly matching TRBD1 (6 bases). Trimming shortened V by 1 base and J by 11 bases, and 23 bases separated the two germline ends. Germline assignment: CDR1 SEHNR and CDR2 FQNEAQ (reference sequence). The CDR3 sequence is 16 residues long. The CDR3 here is CASSLVRGGSGHPAFF. The CDR3 nucleotides are TGTGCCAGCAGCTTAGTCCGTGGGGGATCGGGACACCCGGCTTTCTTT.

Comment on this clone: Other DNA sequences within the sample encode an identical CDR3. V usage is TRBV25-1 and J usage is TRBJ2-7; D unresolved. The CDR3 loop spans 13 amino acids. V was pared by 1 base and J by 1 base, with 5 bases between. From germline, CDR1 is MGHDK and CDR2 SYGVNS. The CDR3 bases are TGTGCCAGCAGTGAATCGGGTTCCTACGAGCAGTACTTC. This codes for CASSESGSYEQYF.

The V and J genes are TRBV19 and TRBJ2-5; 7 positions match TRBD1. CDR1 and CDR2 from the germline V gene are LNHDA and SQIVND (reference sequence). The CDR3 length is 17 residues. V shed 2 bases and J 1 base; nucleotides not matched to a gene: 10. The CDR3 spells CASSILGGGQAQETQYF. The CDR3, as DNA: TGTGCCAGTAGTATACTTGGTGGTGGACAGGCCCAAGAGACCCAGTACTTC.

The V gene is TRBV6-2 or TRBV6-3, the J gene TRBJ2-5; TRBD2 might be the D (5 bases). The V end was cut by 2 bases, the J end by 7 bases, with 14 bases between. This CDR3 region has 14 residues. Germline V gene sequence: CDR1 MNHEY, CDR2 SVGEGT. The CDR3 nucleotides read TGTGCCAGCAGTTACGGGCGGGCGGTGCCGACCCAGTACTTC. It yields the protein CASSYGRAVPTQYF.

This chain connects TRBV6-2 or TRBV6-3 to TRBJ2-3; 9 bases align to TRBD2. V lost 6 bases and J lost 4; bases outside the gene matches: 2. Germline loops: CDR1 MNHEY, CDR2 SVGEGT. This CDR3 is built from 13 residues. The CDR3 sequence: CASSRTSADTQYF. The CDR3 DNA reads as TGTGCCAGCAGCCGGACTAGCGCAGATACGCAGTATTTT.

V usage is TRBV5-4 and J usage is TRBJ2-5; 10 bases match TRBD1. Trimming at V came to 0 bases and at J to 4 bases, leaving 9 bases not matched to a gene. Germline CDR1 SGHNT, CDR2 YYREEE (reference sequence). CDR3 size: 17 residues. CDR3 bases: TGTGCCAGCAGCTTGGCTGGATGGGACAGGGGTTCAGAGACCCAGTACTTC. This gives the protein CASSLAGWDRGSETQYF.

The rearrangement uses TRBV6-5 and TRBJ2-2, with a weak D call TRBD2 (5 bases). With 2 bases removed from V and 4 bases from J, the gap between germline ends came to 14 bases. There are 16 residues in the CDR3. Germline assignment: CDR1 MNHEY and CDR2 SVGAGI. CDR3 sequence: CASSYGVGDSTGELFF. The CDR3 nucleotides read TGTGCCAGCAGTTACGGGGTGGGAGATAGCACCGGGGAGCTGTTTTTT.

The chain links TRBV9 to TRBJ1-2; D is ambiguous. V dropped 0 bases and J dropped 5 bases, with 14 bases sitting between them. Germline CDR1 reads SGDLS; CDR2 reads YYNGEE. The CDR3 has 15 amino acids. Here the CDR3 reads CASSVEAEGGYGYTF. The CDR3 region has the DNA TGTGCCAGCAGCGTAGAAGCCGAGGGAGGGTATGGCTACACCTTC.

This chain uses TRBV27 with TRBJ2-2, with TRBD1 matching 7 bases. V lost 2 bases and J lost 1; bases outside the gene matches: 4. Germline V gene data show CDR1 as MNHEY and CDR2 as SMNVEV (reference sequence). There are 16 residues in the CDR3. CDR3 nucleotides: TGTGCCAGCAGTTTACTCTGGACAGGGAACACCGGGGAGCTGTTTTTT. Translation gives CASSLLWTGNTGELFF.

The rearrangement joins TRBV7-2 to TRBJ1-4; TRBD1 matches 7 bases. CDR1 SGHTA and CDR2 FQGNSA come from the germline V gene. This CDR3 has 18 residues. The ends lost 2 bases at V and 7 bases at J; junction bases unmatched: 16. DNA for the CDR3: TGTGCCAGCAGCTTACCCCGACCCCCAGGGGGGCCTGGTGAAAAACTGTTTTTT. Its translation: CASSLPRPPGGPGEKLFF.

The chain links TRBV9 to TRBJ2-3, with TRBD2 matching 8 bases. This CDR3 comprises 14 residues. Germline CDR1 and CDR2: SGDLS and YYNGEE. Unmatched junction bases numbered 7, after V lost 6 bases and J lost 4 bases. Written as DNA, the CDR3 is TGTGCCAGCACCCCCGGGAGGGCCCCAGATACGCAGTATTTT. Translating it yields CASTPGRAPDTQYF.

The chain employs TRBV20-1 and TRBJ2-5, with a tentative D call TRBD2 (5 bases). The germline V gene has CDR1 DFQATT and CDR2 SNEGSKA (reference sequence). The CDR3 is made up of 11 amino acids. The ends were cut back, 6 bases at V and 3 bases at J, with 8 bases in the middle. Written as DNA, the CDR3 is TGCAGTGCCCCGGGAAAAGAGACCCAGTACTTC. This sequence encodes CSAPGKETQYF.

This chain joins TRBV29-1 and TRBJ1-2; perhaps TRBD1 as D (6 bases). The CDR3 consists of 13 residues. From germline, CDR1 is SQVTM and CDR2 ANQGSEA. The V end lost 5 bases, the J end lost 1 base, and 11 bases lay between the germline ends. The DNA for the CDR3 is TGCAGCGTTCGCGACAGGAGTAACTATGGCTACACCTTC. This codes for CSVRDRSNYGYTF.

The CDR3 DNA is TGTGCCATCAGTTCCGGGACTAGCGCTTCCTACGAGCAGTACTTC. Protein sequence: CAISSGTSASYEQYF. The V gene is TRBV10-3, the J gene TRBJ2-7, with 10 positions matching TRBD2. The V gene end was trimmed by 5 bases and the J gene end by 1 base; junction bases not matched to a gene: 5. The CDR3 is made up of 15 amino acids. Germline values: CDR1 ENHRY, CDR2 SYGVKD.

In this sample, this clone turned up a few times. The genes are TRBV7-9 and TRBJ1-1; 7 bases map to TRBD1. In germline, CDR1 is SEHNR, CDR2 FQNEAQ (reference sequence). Germline trimming cut 6 bases from V and 1 base from J; bases unmatched to any gene: 8. This CDR3 spans 15 amino acids. The chain's CDR3 is CASSRQGLSNTEAFF. Here the CDR3 DNA reads TGTGCCAGCAGTCGACAGGGATTATCGAACACTGAAGCTTTCTTT.